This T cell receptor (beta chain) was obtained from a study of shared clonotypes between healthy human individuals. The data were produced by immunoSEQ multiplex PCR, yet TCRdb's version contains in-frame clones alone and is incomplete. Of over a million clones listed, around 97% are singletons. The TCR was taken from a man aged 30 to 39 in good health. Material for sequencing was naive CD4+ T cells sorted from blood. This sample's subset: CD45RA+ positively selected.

CDR3: CASSSYYQQLPNEKLFF. CDR3 in DNA: TGTGCCAGCAGCTCCTACTATCAACAGTTACCGAATGAAAAACTGTTTTTT. The chain recombines TRBV7-9 with TRBJ1-4; D gene unclear. This CDR3 region has 17 residues. Germline V gives CDR1 SEHNR, CDR2 FQNEAQ (reference sequence). V lost 4 bases and J lost 5, with 20 bases in between.